This TCR beta chain was captured in a study of blood T cell repertoires in COVID-19. Overall study: Italy, Spain and the United States were the sources of the convalescent and acute COVID-19 samples.

In terms of age and location, participants ranged from roughly 18 to 100 years and lived in about 25 US areas. Cohort 3 donors were reported recovered after two negative PCRs, clearance, or symptom resolution. This CDR3 has 14 amino acids. Trimming at V came to 6 bases and at J to 2 bases, leaving 4 bases not matched to a gene. From germline, CDR1 is MNHEY and CDR2 SVGAGI. Original handling: Reference gene primer amplification gave estimated nucleated cell counts. Profiling relied on immunoSEQ multiplex PCR, and the TCRdb table lists in-frame clones only, not all of them. That table gives V, J and clone size, and the DNA gave D and trimming. Of a few hundred thousand clones listed, about 85% were seen once; the top ten hold less than 3%.

The rearrangement uses TRBV6-5 and TRBJ2-7, with TRBD2 matching over 10 bases. Sequenced: PBMCs or T cells enriched from blood (not recorded which). The sequence came from a woman aged 45-65 years who had recovered from COVID-19. As DNA, the CDR3 is TGTGCCAGCAGCTTAGCGGGAGGTCCCTACGAGCAGTACTTC. Its protein product is CASSLAGGPYEQYF.